This paragraph covers one T cell receptor (beta chain) sequence. Its antigen remains unidentified. Base qualities are not recorded, but no much larger clone differs from it by a single base. TCR beta repertoires were profiled from peripheral blood of more than ten young patients with multiple sclerosis to demonstrate the VDJtools post-analysis software. Multiple sclerosis patients were children and adolescents aged about 6 to 16 years. The library relied on PCR. Sequencing took place on an Illumina HiSeq 2500. Unique molecular identifiers were incorporated into TCR beta cDNA libraries to reduce PCR and sequencing biases. Some 500,000 cDNA molecules were obtained per 1 to 10 million input T cells, so each molecule approximated one T cell. The patient libraries were prepared and sequenced with the same protocol used for the earlier healthy control dataset. Within a given batch, samples were prepared together, multiplexed and sequenced on the same HiSeq lane. The paper's processing steps were these. MIGEC handled the raw barcoded reads, throwing out single-read molecular identifier groups before consensus assembly and CDR3 extraction. Clonotype tables were post-analysed with VDJtools, and diversity was normalized by down-sampling all datasets to the smallest sample size. To correct batch-related cross-sample contamination, repertoire overlap clustering matched CDR3 amino acid sequences but not nucleotide sequences. TCRdb handled the public reads itself, with Q25 trimming in fastp and clone calling in MiXCR, and kept productive beta chains. Entries are consolidated by CDR3 protein sequence, retaining the most common genes and DNA. In this record, the V and J calls reflect TCRdb's handling and not the investigators' own analysis. Present in this sample are 750,000 to 900,000 distinct CDR3 sequences, 35% to 55% of which were seen just once. Around 4.7% of the sample is taken by the ten largest.

The data were taken from a study of post-analysis software for immune sequencing data (dated by TCRdb to the mid-2010s). General notes on the study: Recorded disease courses included relapsing-remitting, secondary progressive and progressive-relapsing multiple sclerosis, with some patients lacking subtype annotation. The multiple sclerosis patient repertoires were compared with about a dozen previously published healthy control repertoires from donors aged 6 to 25 years. A subset of samples was prepared in parallel using single-end sample barcoding, then pooled and co-amplified after Illumina adapter ligation.

The study at large found these results: Direct clustering with F measure revealed strong co-clustering of samples prepared in the same batch, which led to a batch-effect correction. The multiple sclerosis patient group was slightly younger than the control group. Patients showed significantly higher frequencies than controls for five TRBV segments, among them TRBV5-6, TRBV5-1 and TRBV20-1. Multiple sclerosis patients had significantly lower normalized Chao1 diversity than controls, a result that suggests substantial peripheral T-cell clonal expansion.

Taken from the germline V gene, the CDR1 and CDR2 loops are SGHRS and YFSETQ. The CDR3 starts with the cysteine, ends with the phenylalanine, and has 18 residues. Only CDR3 DNA is held: 54 bases, read in frame from base 1. For this chain, trimming is 0 bases at the V end and 2 bases at the J end, and the number of junction bases without a gene match is 9. The rearrangement combines TRBV5-1 with TRBJ2-1, and TRBD2 aligns with 9 junction nucleotides. This TCR was recovered from a girl between 10 and 17 years old with multiple sclerosis. Sample: blood. The CDR3 reads as follows: CASSLDLWTSVAYNEQFF. The nucleotides are TGCGCCAGCAGCTTGGACCTGTGGACTAGCGTTGCCTACAATGAGCAGTTCTTC.